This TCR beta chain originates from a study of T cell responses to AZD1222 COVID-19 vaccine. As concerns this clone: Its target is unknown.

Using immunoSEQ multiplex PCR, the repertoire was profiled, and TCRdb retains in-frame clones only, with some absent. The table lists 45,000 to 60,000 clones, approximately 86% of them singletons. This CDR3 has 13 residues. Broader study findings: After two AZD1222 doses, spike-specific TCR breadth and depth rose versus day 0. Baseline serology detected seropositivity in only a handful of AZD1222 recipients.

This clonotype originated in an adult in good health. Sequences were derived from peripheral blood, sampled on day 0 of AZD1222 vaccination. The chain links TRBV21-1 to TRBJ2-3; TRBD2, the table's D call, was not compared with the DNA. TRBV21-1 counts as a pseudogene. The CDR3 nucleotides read TGTGCCAGCAGCACTGAGGGAACAGATACGCAGTATTTT. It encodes CASSTEGTDTQYF.